This T cell receptor beta chain comes out of a study of identifying expanded T cells in peripheral blood. General observations from the study: Over approximately two and four weeks, about 15 and 19 clones changed, versus more than 1 between replicates.

The protocol was immunoSEQ multiplex PCR, while the TCRdb copy is restricted to in-frame clones and leaves out a portion. Of around 120,000 clones listed, 84% were seen once; the top ten hold about 3.1%. Germline values: CDR1 LGHNT, CDR2 FRNRAP. The V end lost 2 bases, the J end lost 0 bases, and 17 bases lay between the germline ends. The CDR3 spans 18 residues. Notes on this clone: Its specificity is not known.

Source material: blood. This clonotype was sampled from a person aged 18 to 70 in good health. The chain couples TRBV12-5 to TRBJ2-1; the D call may be TRBD1 or TRBD2 (5 bases each). The CDR3 coding sequence is TGTGCTAGTGGTTTGTCAGGGCTCGGACTGAGCTCCTACAATGAGCAGTTCTTC. Encoded protein: CASGLSGLGLSSYNEQFF.